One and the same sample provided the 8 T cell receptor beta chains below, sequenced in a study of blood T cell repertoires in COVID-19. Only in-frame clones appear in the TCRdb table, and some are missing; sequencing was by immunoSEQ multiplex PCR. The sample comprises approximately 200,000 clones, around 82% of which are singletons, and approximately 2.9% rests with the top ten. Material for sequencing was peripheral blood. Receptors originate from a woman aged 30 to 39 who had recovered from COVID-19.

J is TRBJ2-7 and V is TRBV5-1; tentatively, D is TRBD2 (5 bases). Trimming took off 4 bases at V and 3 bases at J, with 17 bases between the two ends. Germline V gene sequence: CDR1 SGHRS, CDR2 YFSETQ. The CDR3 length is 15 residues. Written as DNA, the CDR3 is TGCGCCAGCAGCCAAGGACCAGCGGAGAACTACGAGCAGTACTTC. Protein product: CASSQGPAENYEQYF.

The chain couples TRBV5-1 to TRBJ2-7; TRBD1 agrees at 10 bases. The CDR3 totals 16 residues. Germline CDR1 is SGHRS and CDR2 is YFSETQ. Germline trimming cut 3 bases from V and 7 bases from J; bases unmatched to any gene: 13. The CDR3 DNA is TGCGCCAGCAGCTCCTTACCCCGGGACAGGGGAGGGGAGCAGTACTTC. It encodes CASSSLPRDRGGEQYF. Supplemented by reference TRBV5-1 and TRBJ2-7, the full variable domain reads KAGVTQTPRYLIKTRGQQVTLSCSPISGHRSVSWYQQTPGQGLQFLFEYFSETQRNKGNFPGRFSGRQFSNSRSEMNVSTLELGDSALYLCASSSLPRDRGGEQYFGPGTRLTVT.

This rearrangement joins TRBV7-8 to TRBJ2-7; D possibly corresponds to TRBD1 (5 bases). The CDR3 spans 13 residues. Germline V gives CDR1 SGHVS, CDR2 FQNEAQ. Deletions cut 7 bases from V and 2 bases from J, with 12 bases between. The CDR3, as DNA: TGTGCCAGCAAGAGCGCAGGGCCCTACGAGCAGTACTTC. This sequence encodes CASKSAGPYEQYF.

This chain's CDR3 is CASRTSGSETQYF. CDR3 coding DNA: TGTGCCAGCAGGACTAGCGGGAGTGAGACCCAGTACTTC. This chain uses TRBV3-1 (or the pseudogene TRBV3-2) with TRBJ2-5; 12 bases fit TRBD2. The CDR3 has 13 residues. Germline-derived CDR1 and CDR2 are LGHDT and YNNKEL (reference sequence). J lost 5 bases, V lost 6 bases, and 1 base had no gene match.

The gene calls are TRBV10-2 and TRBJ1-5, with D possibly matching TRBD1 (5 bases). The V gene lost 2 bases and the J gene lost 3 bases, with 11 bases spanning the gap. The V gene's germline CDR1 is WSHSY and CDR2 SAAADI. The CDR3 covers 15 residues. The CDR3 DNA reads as TGCGCCAGCAGTGAGGGAAGGGGATACAATCAGCCCCAGCATTTT. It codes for CASSEGRGYNQPQHF.

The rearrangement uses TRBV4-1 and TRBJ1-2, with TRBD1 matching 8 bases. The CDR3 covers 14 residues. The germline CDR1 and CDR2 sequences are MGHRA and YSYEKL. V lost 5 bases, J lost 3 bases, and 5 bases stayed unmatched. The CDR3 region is CASSAQGADYGYTF. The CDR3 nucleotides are TGCGCCAGCAGCGCCCAGGGGGCCGACTATGGCTACACCTTC.

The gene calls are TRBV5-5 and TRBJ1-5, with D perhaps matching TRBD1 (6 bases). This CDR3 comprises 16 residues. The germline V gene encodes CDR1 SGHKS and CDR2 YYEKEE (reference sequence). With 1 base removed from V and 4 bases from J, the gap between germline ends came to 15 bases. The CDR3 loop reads CASSLLGGSGNQPQHF. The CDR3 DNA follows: TGTGCCAGCAGCTTGCTAGGGGGAAGTGGGAATCAGCCCCAGCATTTT.

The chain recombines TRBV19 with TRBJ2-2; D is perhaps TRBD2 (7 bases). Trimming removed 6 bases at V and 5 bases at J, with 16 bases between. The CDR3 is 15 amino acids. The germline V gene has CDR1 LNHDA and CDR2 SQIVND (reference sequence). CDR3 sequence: CASSPRGAWTGELFF. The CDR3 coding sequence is TGTGCCAGTAGCCCTCGGGGGGCGTGGACCGGGGAGCTGTTTTTT.